The 16 T cell receptor beta chains given below trace back to one sample, sequenced in a study of T-cell reconstitution after alpha-beta-depleted transplantation in children. During its preparation, the TCRbeta library received unique molecular identifiers. One entry per CDR3 protein, called by TCRdb with MiXCR from the PCR reads. This table holds about 610,000 distinct CDR3 sequences, roughly a tenth found once. The sample in question was PBMCs from the stem cell graft donor, obtained from the stem cell graft. The receptors shown here come from a human donor who donated a stem cell graft to a child with acute myeloid leukemia.

This clonotype occurred many times. The chain couples TRBV29-1 to TRBJ2-1; 10 nucleotides agree with TRBD1. CDR3 length: 14 residues. Germline CDR1 is SQVTM and CDR2 is ANQGSEA. Trimming cost V 5 bases and J 3 bases; bases outside gene matches: 4. CDR3 sequence (DNA): TGCAGCGTTCCCGGGACAGGGGACTACAATGAGCAGTTCTTC. Protein: CSVPGTGDYNEQFF.

This clonotype was detected a few times. The gene calls are TRBV5-1 and TRBJ2-5; 8 bases align to TRBD1. The V gene's germline CDR1 is SGHRS and CDR2 YFSETQ. V trimming: 3 bases; J trimming: 4 bases; junction bases outside the gene matches: 11. This CDR3 spans 16 amino acids. The CDR3 DNA reads TGCGCCAGCAGCTCTCGGACAGGGACGAGTGGAGAGACCCAGTACTTC. This translates into CASSSRTGTSGETQYF.

This clonotype has more than one count but fewer than ten. The V gene is TRBV6-2 or TRBV6-3, the J gene TRBJ2-1; no firm D call. V lost 6 bases to trimming and J lost 0 bases, with 9 bases between them. The CDR3 length is 14 residues. The germline V gene has CDR1 MNHEY and CDR2 SVGEGT. The CDR3 DNA follows: TGTGCCAGCAGCCCCGACACCTCCTACAATGAGCAGTTCTTC. Translating gives CASSPDTSYNEQFF.

The rearrangement links TRBV5-1 to TRBJ2-1; D gene unclear. Germline V lookup: CDR1 SGHRS, CDR2 YFSETQ. This CDR3 has 15 amino acids. Between the trimmed V and J ends, which lost 0 bases and 2 bases, there was a span of 9 bases. The CDR3 here is CASSLGHNTYNEQFF. The CDR3 nucleotides read TGCGCCAGCAGCTTGGGACACAACACCTACAATGAGCAGTTCTTC.

This chain links TRBV2 with TRBJ2-2, with 14 bases fitting TRBD2. Trimming at V came to 6 bases and at J to 5 bases, leaving 5 bases not matched to a gene. Germline-derived CDR1 and CDR2 are SNHLY and FYNNEI. The CDR3 totals 16 residues. The CDR3 loop is CASRGLAGAGTGELFF. DNA of the CDR3: TGTGCCAGCAGGGGACTAGCGGGAGCTGGAACCGGGGAGCTGTTTTTT.

The chain recombines TRBV25-1 with TRBJ2-4; either TRBD1 or TRBD2 may supply D (5 bases each). V lost 2 bases to trimming and J lost 2 bases, with 10 bases between them. Per the germline V gene, CDR1 is MGHDK and CDR2 is SYGVNS. CDR3 length: 15 residues. The CDR3 sequence is CASSEIVGPKNIQYF. The CDR3, as DNA: TGTGCCAGCAGTGAAATTGTGGGACCCAAAAACATTCAGTACTTC.

V is TRBV6-5 and J is TRBJ2-7; TRBD2 agrees at 7 bases. Germline loops: CDR1 MNHEY, CDR2 SVGAGI. The V and J ends lost 2 bases and 3 bases, in that order; junction bases with no gene match: 4. This CDR3 has 14 amino acids. The CDR3 DNA reads TGTGCCAGCAGTTACATCGGGAGGCACTACGAGCAGTACTTC. Protein sequence: CASSYIGRHYEQYF.

This chain links TRBV11-2 with TRBJ1-1; 8 bases fit TRBD1. V lost 5 bases to trimming and J lost 5 bases; unmatched junction nucleotides: 13. The CDR3 loop spans 16 amino acids. The germline gives CDR1 SGHAT, CDR2 FQNNGV. This CDR3 reads CASSTVWTGLRTEAFF. CDR3 nucleotide sequence: TGTGCCAGCAGCACAGTGTGGACAGGGTTGAGAACTGAAGCTTTCTTT.

This clonotype was seen more than once but under ten times. This chain connects TRBV18 to TRBJ2-7; TRBD1 matches 9 bases. Germline V gene lookup returns CDR1 KGHSH and CDR2 LQKENI. The CDR3 has 13 residues. V was pared by 11 bases and J by 6 bases, with 11 bases of the junction left unmatched. The CDR3 is CACTGTGKIEQYF. The CDR3 nucleotides are TGTGCCTGTACCGGGACAGGGAAGATCGAGCAGTACTTC.

The genes are TRBV10-3 and TRBJ2-1, with 9 bases identical to TRBD2. Germline V gene data show CDR1 as ENHRY and CDR2 as SYGVKD. The CDR3 length is 16 residues. Germline trimming cut 4 bases from V and 9 bases from J; bases unmatched to any gene: 13. The CDR3 DNA follows: TGTGCCATCAGTGGGTCAGGGAAGCGGGGGGCCGCTGAGCAGTTCTTC. Protein sequence: CAISGSGKRGAAEQFF.

This clonotype was detected ten times or more. The V call is TRBV5-5, the J call TRBJ1-2, with D uncertain. The germline gives CDR1 SGHKS, CDR2 YYEKEE (reference sequence). CDR3 length equals 14 residues. V lost 1 base and J 5 bases, leaving 12 bases between the germline ends. In DNA, the CDR3 is TGTGCCAGCAGCTTGACAGAACCGACTTATGGCTACACCTTC. Residues: CASSLTEPTYGYTF. The full variable domain, rest sourced from reference TRBV5-5 and TRBJ1-2, is DAGVTQSPTHLIKTRGQQVTLRCSPISGHKSVSWYQQVLGQGPQFIFQYYEKEERGRGNFPDRFSARQFPNYSSELNVNALLLGDSALYLCASSLTEPTYGYTFGSGTRLTVV.

V usage is TRBV7-8 and J usage is TRBJ2-3; 8 bases are a match to TRBD2. CDR1 and CDR2 from the germline V gene are SGHVS and FQNEAQ. This CDR3 is built from 17 residues. The J segment lost 4 bases and the V segment lost 3 bases, leaving 12 bases of the junction unmatched. CDR3 sequence reads: CASSFPQRESVADTQYF. The CDR3 coding sequence is TGTGCCAGCAGCTTTCCTCAGCGGGAGTCAGTTGCAGATACGCAGTATTTT.

This clonotype has a handful of counts. The chain couples TRBV12-3 or TRBV12-4 to TRBJ2-2; no clear D. CDR3 length: 16 amino acids. V shed 6 bases and J shed 1 base, with 15 bases lying between them. CDR3 nucleotides: TGTGCCAGCAGCCCGATCCGGACCTTGAACACCGGGGAGCTGTTTTTT. Translated: CASSPIRTLNTGELFF.

The DNA for the CDR3 is TGTGCCAGCAGCTCCATAGCGGGCCCCAATGAGCAGTTCTTC. It codes for CASSSIAGPNEQFF. This rearrangement joins TRBV7-9 to TRBJ2-1; 7 bases align to TRBD2. Unmatched junction bases numbered 6, after V lost 4 bases and J lost 6 bases. The CDR3 length is 14 residues. Germline CDR1 is SEHNR and CDR2 is FQNEAQ (reference sequence).

This chain uses TRBV5-1 with TRBJ1-1; tentatively, D is TRBD1 (6 bases). This CDR3 region has 15 residues. Germline-derived CDR1 and CDR2 are SGHRS and YFSETQ. V shed 1 base and J shed 0 bases, with 10 bases lying between them. The CDR3 region is CASSLQGNMNTEAFF. CDR3 nucleotides: TGCGCCAGCAGCTTGCAGGGGAACATGAACACTGAAGCTTTCTTT.

The V call is TRBV20-1, the J call TRBJ2-4; TRBD1 might be the D (6 bases). The V gene lost 1 base and the J gene lost 3 bases, with 13 bases spanning the gap. Per the germline V gene, CDR1 is DFQATT and CDR2 is SNEGSKA (reference sequence). The CDR3 extends over 15 amino acids. In nucleotides, the CDR3 is TGCAGTGCTAGAGTATACAGGGCTGACAAAAACATTCAGTACTTC. Translated: CSARVYRADKNIQYF.